Each of the 7 T cell receptor beta chains below was sequenced from the same sample in a study of blood T cell repertoires in COVID-19 (dated by TCRdb to the early 2020s). The protocol used for the library was the immunoSEQ multiplex PCR assay. Held by TCRdb, this immuneACCESS table contains in-frame sequences only and omits some clones. Under half of the omission traces to an unresolved V gene where checked; the cause of the rest is unknown. This sample is represented by tens of thousands of clones; roughly 90% of them were singletons. The top ten clonotypes cover 13% of the sample. The sample taken for sequencing was peripheral blood. Receptors originate from a man aged 80 or over with acute or convalescent COVID-19.

This clone was detected once. J is TRBJ2-7 and V is TRBV28, with D uncertain. Looked up from germline, CDR1 is MDHEN and CDR2 is SYDVKM. The V end lost 1 base, the J end lost 2 bases, and 9 bases lay between the germline ends. This CDR3 is built from 14 residues. The CDR3 spells CASSLSSAAYEQYF. CDR3 DNA: TGTGCCAGCAGTTTATCCTCGGCGGCCTACGAGCAGTACTTC.

The rearrangement uses TRBV28 and TRBJ2-6; D is possibly TRBD1 (5 bases). Trimming took off 3 bases at V and 0 bases at J, with 21 bases between the two ends. CDR1 is MDHEN, CDR2 SYDVKM, per germline. The CDR3 runs 20 residues. The CDR3 loop reads CASSFDFGLQGLSGANVLTF. The CDR3 DNA sequence: TGTGCCAGCAGTTTCGACTTCGGTTTGCAGGGCCTCTCTGGGGCCAACGTCCTGACTTTC.

The chain recombines TRBV6-5 with TRBJ2-7; D call uncertain. The CDR3 has 14 residues. CDR1 and CDR2 from the germline V gene are MNHEY and SVGAGI. V was clipped by 5 bases and J by 2 bases, with 13 bases between them. The CDR3 is CASSPSLGPYEQYF. Here the CDR3 DNA reads TGTGCCAGCAGTCCATCGTTGGGCCCCTACGAGCAGTACTTC.

Only a few counts were recorded for this clone. The gene calls are TRBV11-2 and TRBJ1-1, with TRBD1 identical over 8 bases. This CDR3 contains 13 residues. The V gene's germline CDR1 is SGHAT and CDR2 FQNNGV. J gave up 10 bases and V 5 bases, and 9 bases lay outside the gene matches. CDR3 in amino acids: CASSVDRDFGAFF. CDR3 in DNA: TGTGCCAGCAGCGTGGACAGGGACTTTGGAGCTTTCTTT.

V is TRBV7-8 and J is TRBJ2-3; 9 positions agree with TRBD1. The CDR3 consists of 13 residues. V lost 5 bases to trimming and J lost 7 bases; unmatched junction nucleotides: 4. Germline V gene sequence: CDR1 SGHVS, CDR2 FQNEAQ. CDR3 bases: TGTGCCAGCAGCCCCGGACAGGGGCATACGCAGTATTTT. It encodes CASSPGQGHTQYF.

The rearrangement joins TRBV3-1 (or the pseudogene TRBV3-2) to TRBJ1-6, with D tentatively TRBD1 (5 bases). Germline CDR1 and CDR2: LGHDT and YNNKEL (reference sequence). CDR3 size: 14 residues. V gave up 3 bases and J gave up 7 bases, with 10 bases separating them. In DNA form, the CDR3 reads TGTGCCAGCAGCCAGCGGGGCTCAAATTCACCCCTCCACTTT. It codes for CASSQRGSNSPLHF.

The CDR3 coding sequence is TGTGCCAGCAGCTTACAGGGGGCTCACTCCCCTGGCTACACCTTC. It codes for CASSLQGAHSPGYTF. This sequence joins TRBV5-5 and TRBJ1-2, with 9 positions matching TRBD1. V was clipped by 2 bases and J by 7 bases; unmatched bases: 9. Germline loops: CDR1 SGHKS, CDR2 YYEKEE (reference sequence). There are 15 residues in the CDR3. The full variable domain, in which reference TRBV5-5 and TRBJ1-2 provide the parts outside the CDR3, is DAGVTQSPTHLIKTRGQQVTLRCSPISGHKSVSWYQQVLGQGPQFIFQYYEKEERGRGNFPDRFSARQFPNYSSELNVNALLLGDSALYLCASSLQGAHSPGYTFGSGTRLTVV.